Below are 2 T cell receptor beta chains sequenced from a single sample in a study of TIL therapy for anti-PD-1-resistant metastatic lung cancer. As to time point: pre-treatment sample, taken before nivolumab and TIL therapy. Sequencing used immunoSEQ v3. TCRdb keeps only in-frame clones here, not all; method: immunoSEQ multiplex PCR. The repertoire holds tens of thousands of clones, with 55% to 70% as singletons. This specimen was blood, taken at baseline. The receptors derive from a person between 25 and 79 years old with non-small cell lung cancer.

The V and J genes are TRBV6-1 and TRBJ1-5, with D perhaps matching TRBD1 (6 bases). The ends were cut back, 5 bases at V and 0 bases at J, with 11 bases in the middle. CDR3 length: 15 amino acids. Germline CDR1 is MNHNS and CDR2 is SASEGT. The CDR3 DNA reads as TGTGCCAGCAGTAAACAGGGATATAGCAATCAGCCCCAGCATTTT. Its translation: CASSKQGYSNQPQHF.

The chain carries TRBV5-1 and TRBJ2-7; tentative D call: TRBD2 (5 bases). Germline lookup yields CDR1 SGHRS and CDR2 YFSETQ. The V end lost 0 bases, the J end lost 2 bases, and 12 bases lay between the germline ends. The CDR3 extends over 15 amino acids. The CDR3 region has the DNA TGCGCCAGCAGCTTGGCTGGTGGGAGAACCTACGAGCAGTACTTC. It specifies CASSLAGGRTYEQYF.